The 24 T cell receptor beta chains below were found in one sample sequenced in a study of T cells after yellow fever vaccination. In TCRdb, the 5' RACE reads were re-called with MiXCR into one record per CDR3 protein. The sample contains 450,000 to 550,000 distinct CDR3 sequences, 15% to 20% of which appear only once. Source: PBMCs, taken 15 days after the yellow fever booster vaccination. The source is a man aged 30 to 45 who received the YFV17D yellow fever vaccine.

This clonotype was observed a handful of times. The V gene is TRBV19, the J gene TRBJ1-6; the D gene is possibly TRBD1 (5 bases). CDR1 is LNHDA and CDR2 is SQIVND in the germline V gene (reference sequence). Trimming stripped 1 base from V and 7 bases from J, with 14 bases between. The CDR3 is 16 residues long. The CDR3 protein is CASSIGGSKGNSPLHF. CDR3 nucleotides: TGTGCCAGTAGTATAGGGGGCTCGAAGGGGAATTCACCCCTCCACTTT.

The chain couples TRBV7-8 to TRBJ2-2; 8 nucleotides match TRBD2. V lost 3 bases, J lost 5 bases, and 8 bases stayed unmatched. Per the germline V gene, CDR1 is SGHVS and CDR2 is FQNEAQ. The CDR3 is made up of 16 amino acids. The CDR3 coding sequence is TGTGCCAGCAGCTTTCAAGCGGGAGTTCGGACCGGGGAGCTGTTTTTT. It translates to CASSFQAGVRTGELFF.

The chain is built from TRBV5-1 and TRBJ2-3; D unclear. The germline V and J ends were trimmed by 4 bases and 6 bases, with 12 bases remaining between them. The germline V gene has CDR1 SGHRS and CDR2 YFSETQ. The CDR3 totals 13 residues. The CDR3 DNA reads TGCGCCAGCAGCCCGGACGTTTTGGATACGCAGTATTTT. This encodes CASSPDVLDTQYF.

The V and J genes are TRBV11-3 and TRBJ2-7, with 9 bases lining up with TRBD2. Germline assignment: CDR1 SGHNT and CDR2 YENEEA. V was clipped by 4 bases and J by 3 bases; unmatched bases: 7. This CDR3 spans 15 amino acids. CDR3 sequence (DNA): TGTGCCAGCAGCTCAGGCCTAGCGGGAATCTACGAGCAGTACTTC. Its translation is CASSSGLAGIYEQYF. Based on the CDR3 plus reference TRBV11-3 and TRBJ2-7, the full variable domain is EAGVVQSPRYKIIEKKQPVAFWCNPISGHNTLYWYLQNLGQGPELLIRYENEEAVDDSQLPKDRFSAERLKGVDSTLKIQPAELGDSAVYLCASSSGLAGIYEQYFGPGTRLTVT.

The V and J genes are TRBV27 and TRBJ2-1; 7 nucleotides line up with TRBD2. The CDR3 has 15 amino acids. Germline V gene data show CDR1 as MNHEY and CDR2 as SMNVEV (reference sequence). V dropped 6 bases and J dropped 8; count of bases not matched to a gene: 13. The CDR3 region is CASSPDPGLRDEQFF. In DNA form, the CDR3 reads TGTGCCAGCAGCCCGGACCCGGGACTACGGGATGAGCAGTTCTTC.

This clonotype was observed a few times. The J gene is TRBJ1-2, the V gene TRBV12-3 or TRBV12-4; TRBD1 is a possible D gene (5 bases). The CDR3 extends over 11 amino acids. V lost 10 bases and J lost 8, with 14 bases in between. The DNA of the CDR3 is TGTGCCACCAGGGTGTTAAAGGGCTACACCTTC. Encoded protein: CATRVLKGYTF.

This clonotype was counted ten times or more. The rearrangement links TRBV7-2 to TRBJ2-3; 14 nucleotides align to TRBD2. Germline-derived CDR1 and CDR2 are SGHTA and FQGNSA. V dropped 3 bases and J dropped 3; count of bases not matched to a gene: 2. The CDR3 consists of 16 residues. As DNA, the CDR3 is TGTGCCAGCAGCTTGGGACTAGCGGGAGTTACAGATACGCAGTATTTT. It encodes CASSLGLAGVTDTQYF. The full variable domain, its missing parts supplied by reference TRBV7-2 and TRBJ2-3, is GAGVSQSPSNKVTEKGKDVELRCDPISGHTALYWYRQSLGQGLEFLIYFQGNSAPDKSGLPSDRFSAERTGGSVSTLTIQRTQQEDSAVYLCASSLGLAGVTDTQYFGPGTRLTVL.

This chain joins TRBV5-1 and TRBJ1-6, with a possible D match to TRBD1 (6 bases). With 5 bases removed from V and 10 bases from J, the gap between germline ends came to 16 bases. The CDR3 totals 14 residues. CDR1 is SGHRS, CDR2 YFSETQ, per germline. Here the CDR3 DNA reads TGCGCCAGCAGTCCCGGGACCCAGGGGTCACCCCTCCACTTT. The encoded protein is CASSPGTQGSPLHF.

This clonotype was detected a few times. The chain joins TRBV7-9 to TRBJ2-1; possible D gene TRBD2, 6 bases. This CDR3 is built from 13 residues. Germline V CDR1 and CDR2: SEHNR, FQNEAQ (reference sequence). V was cut by 8 bases and J by 9 bases, with 17 bases left in between. This CDR3 is CASGRERAVEQFF. The DNA of the CDR3 is TGTGCCAGCGGCCGGGAGAGAGCGGTTGAGCAGTTCTTC.

This clonotype was picked up a small number of times. The V gene is TRBV5-1, the J gene TRBJ2-7, with a tentative D call TRBD2 (6 bases). Trimming removed 4 bases at V and 6 bases at J, with 11 bases between. The length of the CDR3 is 12 residues. CDR1 and CDR2 from the germline V gene are SGHRS and YFSETQ. In DNA, the CDR3 is TGCGCCAGCAGCGTAGACGGGGGCGAGCAGTACTTC. As protein: CASSVDGGEQYF.

V is TRBV5-6 and J is TRBJ2-3, with D perhaps TRBD1 or TRBD2 (5 bases each). The germline V and J ends were trimmed by 8 bases and 4 bases, with 14 bases remaining between them. CDR1 is SGHDT, CDR2 YYEEEE, per germline. The CDR3 has 13 residues. The CDR3 DNA sequence: TGTGCCAGTGCGTGGGGGTTATCAGATACGCAGTATTTT. Translated: CASAWGLSDTQYF.

V usage is TRBV4-3 and J usage is TRBJ2-5; 14 bases line up with TRBD2. The ends lost 0 bases at V and 5 bases at J; junction bases unmatched: 5. Germline CDR1 reads LGHNA; CDR2 reads YSLEER. The CDR3 sequence is 17 residues long. Written as DNA, the CDR3 is TGCGCCAGCAGCCAAGATAGGGGGACTAGCGGGAGTGAGACCCAGTACTTC. It yields the protein CASSQDRGTSGSETQYF.

Details on this clonotype: A junction boundary mismatches the germline segment, possibly from a read error. The chain combines TRBV20-1 with TRBJ2-3, with 8 bases fitting TRBD2. The CDR3 contains 14 residues. Looked up from germline, CDR1 is DFQATT and CDR2 is SNEGSKA (reference sequence). CDR3 amino acids: CSARREGSKDTQYF. CDR3 coding DNA: TGCAGTGCCCGCCGGGAGGGAAGCAAAGATACGCAGTATTTT.

The chain joins TRBV15 to TRBJ2-4, with 7 nucleotides matching TRBD1. Germline V gene data show CDR1 as LNHNV and CDR2 as YYDKDF (reference sequence). V shed 0 bases, J shed 4 bases, and the junction held 3 bases outside the gene matches. The CDR3 loop spans 15 amino acids. In DNA, the CDR3 is TGTGCCACCAGCAGAGATCTACAGGGGAAAAACATTCAGTACTTC. Amino acid sequence: CATSRDLQGKNIQYF.

This chain connects TRBV6-1 to TRBJ2-2; weak D call: TRBD1 (6 bases). This CDR3 contains 15 residues. From germline, CDR1 is MNHNS and CDR2 SASEGT. V lost 6 bases, J lost 4 bases, and 15 bases lay in between. In DNA form, the CDR3 reads TGTGCCAGCAGACCACAGGGATCGGCCACCGGGGAGCTGTTTTTT. It encodes CASRPQGSATGELFF.

There are a few counts of this clonotype. CDR3: CASAGVGGELFF. CDR3 coding DNA: TGTGCCAGCGCTGGCGTTGGCGGGGAGCTGTTTTTT. The V call is TRBV6-5, the J call TRBJ2-2; no reliable D call. The CDR3 is 12 amino acids. V was trimmed by 8 bases and J by 7 bases, leaving 11 bases between them. Per the germline V gene, CDR1 is MNHEY and CDR2 is SVGAGI.

J is TRBJ2-1 and V is TRBV12-5; 8 bases line up with TRBD2. The ends lost 7 bases at V and 15 bases at J; junction bases unmatched: 8. The CDR3 runs 11 residues. Germline CDR1 and CDR2: LGHNT and FRNRAP. As DNA, the CDR3 is TGTGCTAGTGCCCCCGGGACTAGGGGGTTCTTC. This translates into CASAPGTRGFF.

This clonotype was recorded many times. The chain couples TRBV28 to TRBJ2-7; 7 positions agree with TRBD1. V shed 5 bases, J shed 0 bases, and the junction held 10 bases outside the gene matches. The CDR3 is 16 amino acids. Germline-derived CDR1 and CDR2 are MDHEN and SYDVKM. This chain's CDR3 is CASSPGTADSSYEQYF. CDR3 coding DNA: TGTGCCAGCAGTCCGGGGACAGCAGATAGCTCCTACGAGCAGTACTTC.

This chain uses TRBV20-1 with TRBJ2-2, with D possibly called TRBD1 or TRBD2 (5 bases each). CDR3 length: 13 amino acids. V was shortened by 6 bases and J by 9 bases, with 17 bases between the two germline ends. Per germline, CDR1 DFQATT and CDR2 SNEGSKA (reference sequence). CDR3 in amino acids: CSATGTYYRELFF. The CDR3 DNA sequence: TGCAGTGCGACCGGGACCTATTACCGGGAGCTGTTTTTT.

This clonotype was observed a few times. The CDR3 DNA follows: TGTGCCAGCAGCTCCCAGGCGGGAGGAGGCAATGAGCAGTTCTTC. Translation gives CASSSQAGGGNEQFF. The rearrangement joins TRBV7-2 to TRBJ2-1, with 8 bases aligning to TRBD2. The germline V gene encodes CDR1 SGHTA and CDR2 FQGNSA. This CDR3 is 15 amino acids long. V shed 4 bases, J shed 6 bases, and the junction held 8 bases outside the gene matches.

This chain connects TRBV12-3 or TRBV12-4 to TRBJ2-3; unclear D gene. V lost 6 bases and J 0 bases, leaving 4 bases between the germline ends. This CDR3 has 12 residues. DNA for the CDR3: TGTGCCAGCAGGCTTAGCACAGATACGCAGTATTTT. It codes for CASRLSTDTQYF.

In this sample, this clonotype turned up a few times. Written as DNA, the CDR3 is TGTGCCAGCAGCTTAGGAACGGGACTAGCGGGAGGGCAGCAGTTCTTC. It encodes CASSLGTGLAGGQQFF. V and J are TRBV7-2 and TRBJ2-1, with 16 bases identical to TRBD2. Germline CDR1 SGHTA, CDR2 FQGNSA. The CDR3 covers 16 residues. J was trimmed by 11 bases and V by 1 base; bases with no gene match: 5.

A few counts support this clonotype. Written as DNA, the CDR3 is TGTGCCAGCAGTTACACGGCGTCCGGGGAGCTGTTTTTT. Translating it yields CASSYTASGELFF. This chain uses TRBV6-2 or TRBV6-3 with TRBJ2-2; D gene uncertain. The ends were cut back, 2 bases at V and 6 bases at J, with 7 bases in the middle. Germline CDR1 and CDR2: MNHEY and SVGEGT. CDR3 size: 13 residues.

V is TRBV3-1 and J is TRBJ2-7; 9 nucleotides match TRBD1. The CDR3 contains 12 residues. With 10 bases clipped from V and 7 bases from J, the junction kept 8 bases outside the gene matches. Looked up from germline, CDR1 is LGHDT and CDR2 is YNNKEL (reference sequence). In DNA, the CDR3 is TGTGCCACCGGGACAGGGAATCGGGAGCAGTACTTC. Translated, it gives CATGTGNREQYF.